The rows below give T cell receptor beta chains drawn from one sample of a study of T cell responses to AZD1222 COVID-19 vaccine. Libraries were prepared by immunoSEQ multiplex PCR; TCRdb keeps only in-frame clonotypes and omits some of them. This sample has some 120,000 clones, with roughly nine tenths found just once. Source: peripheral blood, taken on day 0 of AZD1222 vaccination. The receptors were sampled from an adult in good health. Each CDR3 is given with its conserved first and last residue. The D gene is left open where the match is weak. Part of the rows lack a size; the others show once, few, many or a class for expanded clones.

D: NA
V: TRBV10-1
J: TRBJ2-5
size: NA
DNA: TGCGCCAGCAGTGATGCAACTTCGTACCAAGAGACCCAGTACTTC
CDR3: CASSDATSYQETQYF

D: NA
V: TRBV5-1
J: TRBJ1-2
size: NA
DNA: TGCGCCAGCAGCTTTTTTGATACTAACTATGGCTACACCTTC
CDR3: CASSFFDTNYGYTF

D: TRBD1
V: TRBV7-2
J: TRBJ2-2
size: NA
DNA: TGTGCCAGCAGCTTTCTTCGACAGGGCCTTCAAGCGAACACCGGGGAGCTGTTTTTT
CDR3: CASSFLRQGLQANTGELFF

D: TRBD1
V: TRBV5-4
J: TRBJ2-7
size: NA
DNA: TGTGCCAGCAGCGTCGACAGGGGGCCCTACGAGCAGTACTTC
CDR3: CASSVDRGPYEQYF

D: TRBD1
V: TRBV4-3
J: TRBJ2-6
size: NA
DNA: TGCGCCAGCAGCCAATATAGACAGGGGATTTCTGGGGCCAACGTCCTGACTTTC
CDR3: CASSQYRQGISGANVLTF

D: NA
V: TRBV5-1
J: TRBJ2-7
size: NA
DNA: TGCGCCAGCAGCTTGAACCTTGACGAGCAGTACTTC
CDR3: CASSLNLDEQYF

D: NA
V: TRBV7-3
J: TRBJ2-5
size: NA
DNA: TGTGCCAGCAGCTCACAGGGTTCCCAAGAGACCCAGTACTTC
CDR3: CASSSQGSQETQYF

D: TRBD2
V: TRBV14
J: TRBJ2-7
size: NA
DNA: TGTGCCAGCAGCCAAGGGACTAGCGGGAGTTACGAGCAGTACTTC
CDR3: CASSQGTSGSYEQYF

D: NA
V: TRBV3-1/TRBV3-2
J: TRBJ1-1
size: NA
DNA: TGTGCCAGCAGCCCCCTAGGACTCAACACTGAAGCTTTCTTT
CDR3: CASSPLGLNTEAFF

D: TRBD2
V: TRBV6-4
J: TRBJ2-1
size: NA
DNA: TGTGCCAGCAGTCCCCTAGCGGGAGGACCCACACTCTCCTACAATGAGCAGTTCTTC
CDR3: CASSPLAGGPTLSYNEQFF

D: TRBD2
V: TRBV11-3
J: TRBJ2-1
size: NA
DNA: TGTGCCAGCAGCCCCCGACTAGCGGGAGACGGCAATGAGCAGTTCTTC
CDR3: CASSPRLAGDGNEQFF

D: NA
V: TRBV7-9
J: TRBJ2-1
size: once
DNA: TGTGCCAGCAGAAAGGTGGGCGCTGTGGCAGATGAGCAGTTCTTC
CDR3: CASRKVGAVADEQFF

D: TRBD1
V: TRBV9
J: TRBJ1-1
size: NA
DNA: TGTGCCAGCAGCGGGTGGGACAGCGGTGAAGCTTTCTTT
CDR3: CASSGWDSGEAFF

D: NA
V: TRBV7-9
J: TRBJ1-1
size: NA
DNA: TGTGCCAGCAGCTTAGCTGGGGCGGGGAACACTGAAGCTTTCTTT
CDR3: CASSLAGAGNTEAFF

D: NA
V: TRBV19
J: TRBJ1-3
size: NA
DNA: TGTGCCAGTAGCCCGACGGTCTCTGGAAACACCATATATTTT
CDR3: CASSPTVSGNTIYF

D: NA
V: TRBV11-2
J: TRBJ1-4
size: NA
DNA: TGTGCCAGCAGCTTAGATCCAGGAGTTGGATTTTCTACAACTAATGAAAAACTGTTTTTT
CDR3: CASSLDPGVGFSTTNEKLFF

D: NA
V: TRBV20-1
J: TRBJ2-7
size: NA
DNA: TGCAGTGCTAGTAGGGACGCCATTTCCTACGAGCAGTACTTC
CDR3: CSASRDAISYEQYF

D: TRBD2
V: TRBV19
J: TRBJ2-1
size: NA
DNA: TGTGCCAGTAGTATCCTGACTAGCGGCAATGAGCAGTTCTTC
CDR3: CASSILTSGNEQFF

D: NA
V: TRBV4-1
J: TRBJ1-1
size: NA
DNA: TGCGCCAGCAGCCAAGAAGGGAGGGGGGCGAACACTGAAGCTTTCTTT
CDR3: CASSQEGRGANTEAFF

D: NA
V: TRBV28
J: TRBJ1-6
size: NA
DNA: TGTGCCAGCAGAAAAAGGGAATTTAATTCACCCCTCCACTTT
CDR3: CASRKREFNSPLHF

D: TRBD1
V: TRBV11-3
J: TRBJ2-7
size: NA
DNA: TGTGCCAGCAGCCCCTGGGACAGGTACTACGAGCAGTACTTC
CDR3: CASSPWDRYYEQYF

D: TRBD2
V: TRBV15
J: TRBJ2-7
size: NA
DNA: TGTGCCACCAGCTCAACCGACATTTCGAGGGCTTCTAGCGGGTATTACGAGCAGTACTTC
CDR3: CATSSTDISRASSGYYEQYF

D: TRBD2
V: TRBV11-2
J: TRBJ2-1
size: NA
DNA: TGTGCCAGCAGCTTAGTTGCGGGAGGGCCATGGGAGCAGTTCTTC
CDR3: CASSLVAGGPWEQFF

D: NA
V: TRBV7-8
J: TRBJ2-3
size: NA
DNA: TGTGCCAGCAGACCCAGGGGTGGGGGCACAGATACGCAGTATTTT
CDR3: CASRPRGGGTDTQYF